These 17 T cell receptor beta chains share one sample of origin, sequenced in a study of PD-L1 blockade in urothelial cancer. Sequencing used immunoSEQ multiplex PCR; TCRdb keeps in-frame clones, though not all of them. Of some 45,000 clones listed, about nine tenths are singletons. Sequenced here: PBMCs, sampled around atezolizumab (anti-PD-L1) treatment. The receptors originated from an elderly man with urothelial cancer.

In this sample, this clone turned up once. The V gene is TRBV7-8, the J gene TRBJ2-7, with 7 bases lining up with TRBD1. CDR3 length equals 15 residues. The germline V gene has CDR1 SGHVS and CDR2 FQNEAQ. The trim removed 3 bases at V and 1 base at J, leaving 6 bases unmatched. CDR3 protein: CASSFHAGGSYEQYF. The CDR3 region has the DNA TGTGCCAGCAGCTTCCATGCAGGGGGATCCTACGAGCAGTACTTC.

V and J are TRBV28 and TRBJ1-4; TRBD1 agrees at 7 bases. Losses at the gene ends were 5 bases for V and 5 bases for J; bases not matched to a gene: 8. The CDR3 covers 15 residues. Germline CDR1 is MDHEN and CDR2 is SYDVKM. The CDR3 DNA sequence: TGTGCCAGCAGTACTCGACAGGGTATAAATGAAAAACTGTTTTTT. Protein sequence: CASSTRQGINEKLFF. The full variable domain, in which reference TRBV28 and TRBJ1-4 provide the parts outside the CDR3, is DVKVTQSSRYLVKRTGEKVFLECVQDMDHENMFWYRQDPGLGLRLIYFSYDVKMKEKGDIPEGYSVSREKKERFSLILESASTNQTSMYLCASSTRQGINEKLFFGSGTQLSVL.

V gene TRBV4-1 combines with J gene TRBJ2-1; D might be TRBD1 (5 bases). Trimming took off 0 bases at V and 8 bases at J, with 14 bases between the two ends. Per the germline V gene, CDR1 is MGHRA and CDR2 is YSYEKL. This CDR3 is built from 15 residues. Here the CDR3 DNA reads TGCGCCAGCAGCCAAGAGGGGCGGAGATTCGATGAGCAGTTCTTC. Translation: CASSQEGRRFDEQFF.

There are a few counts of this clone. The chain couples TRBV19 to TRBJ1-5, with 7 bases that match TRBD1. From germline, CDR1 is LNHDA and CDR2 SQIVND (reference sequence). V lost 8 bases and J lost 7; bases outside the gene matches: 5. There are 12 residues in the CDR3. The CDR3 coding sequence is TGTGCCAGTCGACAGGGTGGGCAGCCCCAGCATTTT. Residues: CASRQGGQPQHF.

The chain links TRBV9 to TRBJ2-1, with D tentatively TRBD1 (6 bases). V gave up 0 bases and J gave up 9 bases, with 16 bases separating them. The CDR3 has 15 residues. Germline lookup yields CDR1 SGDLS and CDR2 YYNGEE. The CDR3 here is CASSVARPGVGEQFF. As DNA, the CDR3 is TGTGCCAGCAGCGTAGCACGGCCAGGGGTTGGTGAGCAGTTCTTC.

The CDR3 reads CASSPSGRIETQYF. The CDR3 region has the DNA TGTGCCAGCAGCCCTAGCGGGAGGATAGAGACCCAGTACTTC. This rearrangement joins TRBV7-7 to TRBJ2-5; 11 bases agree with TRBD2. The CDR3 covers 14 residues. Trimming cost V 5 bases and J 4 bases; bases outside gene matches: 3. Germline V gene sequence: CDR1 SSHAT, CDR2 FNYEAQ (reference sequence).

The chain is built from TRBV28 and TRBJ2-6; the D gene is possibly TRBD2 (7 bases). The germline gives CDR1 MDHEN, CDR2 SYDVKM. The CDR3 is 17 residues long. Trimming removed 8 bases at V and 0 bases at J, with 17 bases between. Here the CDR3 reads CASSFGGTISGANVLTF. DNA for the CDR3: TGTGCCAGCTCCTTCGGGGGGACAATCTCTGGGGCCAACGTCCTGACTTTC.

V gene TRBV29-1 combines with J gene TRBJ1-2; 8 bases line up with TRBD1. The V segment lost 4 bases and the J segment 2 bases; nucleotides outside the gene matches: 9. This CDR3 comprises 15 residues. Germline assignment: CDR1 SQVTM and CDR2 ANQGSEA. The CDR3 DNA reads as TGCAGCGTTGTCACAGGGGGAGATGGCAACTATGGCTACACCTTC. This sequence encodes CSVVTGGDGNYGYTF.

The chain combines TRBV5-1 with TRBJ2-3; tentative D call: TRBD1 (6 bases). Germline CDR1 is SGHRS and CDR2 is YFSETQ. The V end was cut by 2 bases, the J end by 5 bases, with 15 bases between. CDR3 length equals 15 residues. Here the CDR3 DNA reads TGCGCCAGCAGCTTCTCAGGGGTAGTGATAGATACGCAGTATTTT. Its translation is CASSFSGVVIDTQYF. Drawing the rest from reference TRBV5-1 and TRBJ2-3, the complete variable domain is KAGVTQTPRYLIKTRGQQVTLSCSPISGHRSVSWYQQTPGQGLQFLFEYFSETQRNKGNFPGRFSGRQFSNSRSEMNVSTLELGDSALYLCASSFSGVVIDTQYFGPGTRLTVL.

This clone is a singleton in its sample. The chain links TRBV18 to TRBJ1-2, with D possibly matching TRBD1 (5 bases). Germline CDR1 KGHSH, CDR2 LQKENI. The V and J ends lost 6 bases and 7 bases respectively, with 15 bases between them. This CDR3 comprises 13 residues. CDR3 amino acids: CASSVQGRGGYTF. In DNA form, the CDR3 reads TGTGCCAGCTCCGTGCAGGGAAGAGGTGGCTACACCTTC.

CDR3 DNA: TGTGCCAGCATAGCGGGAGGAAGGGGCGAGCAGTACTTC. This translates into CASIAGGRGEQYF. The J gene is TRBJ2-7, the V gene TRBV27; 10 nucleotides agree with TRBD2. The trim removed 7 bases at V and 6 bases at J, leaving 6 bases unmatched. Germline V gene lookup returns CDR1 MNHEY and CDR2 SMNVEV (reference sequence). The CDR3 is 13 residues long.

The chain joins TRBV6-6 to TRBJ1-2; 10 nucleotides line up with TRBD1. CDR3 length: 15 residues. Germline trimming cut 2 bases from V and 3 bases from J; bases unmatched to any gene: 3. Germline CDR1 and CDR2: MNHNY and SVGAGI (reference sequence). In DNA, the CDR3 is TGTGCCAGCAGTTACCCCGGACAGGGGGACTATGGCTACACCTTC. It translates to CASSYPGQGDYGYTF.

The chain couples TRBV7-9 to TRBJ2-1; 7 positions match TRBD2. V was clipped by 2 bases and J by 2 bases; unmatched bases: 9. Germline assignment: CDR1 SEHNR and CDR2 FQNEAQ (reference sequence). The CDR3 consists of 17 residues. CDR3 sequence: CASSLWLRGNTYNEQFF. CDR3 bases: TGTGCCAGCAGCTTATGGCTGCGGGGGAATACCTACAATGAGCAGTTCTTC.

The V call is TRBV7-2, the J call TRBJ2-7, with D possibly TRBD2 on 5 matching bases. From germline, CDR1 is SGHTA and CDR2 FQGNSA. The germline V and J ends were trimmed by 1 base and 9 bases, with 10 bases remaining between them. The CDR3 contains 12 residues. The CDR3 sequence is CASSLVSGGQYF. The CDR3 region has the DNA TGTGCCAGCAGCTTAGTAAGTGGAGGGCAGTACTTC.

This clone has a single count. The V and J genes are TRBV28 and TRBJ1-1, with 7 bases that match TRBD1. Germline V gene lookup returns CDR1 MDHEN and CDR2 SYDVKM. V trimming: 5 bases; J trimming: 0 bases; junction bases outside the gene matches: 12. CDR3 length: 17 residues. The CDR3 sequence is CASSPPGGYGMNTEAFF. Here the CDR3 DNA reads TGTGCCAGCAGTCCACCAGGGGGGTACGGAATGAACACTGAAGCTTTCTTT.

In nucleotides, the CDR3 is TGCGCCAGCAGCTTGGGGGGCACAGGAACGTACGAGCAGTACTTC. Translating it yields CASSLGGTGTYEQYF. The chain is built from TRBV5-1 and TRBJ2-7; possibly TRBD1 for D (5 bases). The CDR3 spans 15 residues. The germline V and J ends were trimmed by 0 bases and 4 bases, with 14 bases remaining between them. Germline assignment: CDR1 SGHRS and CDR2 YFSETQ.

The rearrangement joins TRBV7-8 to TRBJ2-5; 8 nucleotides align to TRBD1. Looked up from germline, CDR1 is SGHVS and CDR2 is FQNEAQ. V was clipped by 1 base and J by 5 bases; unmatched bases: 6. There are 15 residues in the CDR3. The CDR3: CASSLGQGARETQYF. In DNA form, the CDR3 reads TGTGCCAGCAGCTTAGGGCAGGGGGCGCGGGAGACCCAGTACTTC.